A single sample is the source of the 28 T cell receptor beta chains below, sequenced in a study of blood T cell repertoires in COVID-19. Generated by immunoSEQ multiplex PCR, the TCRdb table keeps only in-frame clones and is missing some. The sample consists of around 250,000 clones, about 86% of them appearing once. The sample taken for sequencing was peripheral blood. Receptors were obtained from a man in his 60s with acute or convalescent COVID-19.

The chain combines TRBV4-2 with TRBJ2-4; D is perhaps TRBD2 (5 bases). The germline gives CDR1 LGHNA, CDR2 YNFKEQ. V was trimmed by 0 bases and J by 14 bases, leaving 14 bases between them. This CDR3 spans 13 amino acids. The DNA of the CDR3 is TGTGCCAGCAGCCAAGATCGGGAACTTGAAGAGTACTTC. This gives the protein CASSQDRELEEYF.

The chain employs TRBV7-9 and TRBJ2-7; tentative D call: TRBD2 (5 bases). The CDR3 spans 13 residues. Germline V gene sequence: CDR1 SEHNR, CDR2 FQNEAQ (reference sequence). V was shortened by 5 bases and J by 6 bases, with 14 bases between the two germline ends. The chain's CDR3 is CASSADFGGEQYF. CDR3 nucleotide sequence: TGTGCCAGCAGCGCTGATTTCGGAGGCGAGCAGTACTTC.

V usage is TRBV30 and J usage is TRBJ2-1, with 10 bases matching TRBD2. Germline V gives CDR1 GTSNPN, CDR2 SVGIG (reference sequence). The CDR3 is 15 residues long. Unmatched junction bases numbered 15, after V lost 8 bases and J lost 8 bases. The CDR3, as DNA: TGTGCCGCGACTAGCGGGCTACAGTCGGGCCATGAGCAGTTCTTC. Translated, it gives CAATSGLQSGHEQFF.

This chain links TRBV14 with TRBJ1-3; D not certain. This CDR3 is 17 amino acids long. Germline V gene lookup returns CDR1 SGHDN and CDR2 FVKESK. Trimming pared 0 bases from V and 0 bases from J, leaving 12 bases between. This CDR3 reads CASSQERSASSGNTIYF. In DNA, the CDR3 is TGTGCCAGCAGCCAAGAAAGGAGTGCCTCCTCTGGAAACACCATATATTTT. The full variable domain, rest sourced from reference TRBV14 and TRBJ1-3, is EAGVTQFPSHSVIEKGQTVTLRCDPISGHDNLYWYRRVMGKEIKFLLHFVKESKQDESGMPNNRFLAERTGGTYSTLKVQPAELEDSGVYFCASSQERSASSGNTIYFGEGSWLTVV.

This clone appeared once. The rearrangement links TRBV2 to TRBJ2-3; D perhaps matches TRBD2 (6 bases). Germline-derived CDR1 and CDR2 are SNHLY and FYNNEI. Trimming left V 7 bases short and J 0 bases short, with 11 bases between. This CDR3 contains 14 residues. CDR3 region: CASTRDSSTDTQYF. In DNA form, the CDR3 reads TGTGCCAGCACTAGGGACTCAAGCACAGATACGCAGTATTTT. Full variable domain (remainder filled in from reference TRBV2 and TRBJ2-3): EPEVTQTPSHQVTQMGQEVILRCVPISNHLYFYWYRQILGQKVEFLVSFYNNEISEKSEIFDDQFSVERPDGSNFTLKIRSTKLEDSAMYFCASTRDSSTDTQYFGPGTRLTVL.

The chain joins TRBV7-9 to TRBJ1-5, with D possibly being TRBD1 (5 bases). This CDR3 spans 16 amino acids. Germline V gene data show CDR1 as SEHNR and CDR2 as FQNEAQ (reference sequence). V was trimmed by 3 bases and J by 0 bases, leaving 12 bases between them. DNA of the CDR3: TGTGCCAGCAGCTTCACAGGAGCGTATAGCAATCAGCCCCAGCATTTT. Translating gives CASSFTGAYSNQPQHF.

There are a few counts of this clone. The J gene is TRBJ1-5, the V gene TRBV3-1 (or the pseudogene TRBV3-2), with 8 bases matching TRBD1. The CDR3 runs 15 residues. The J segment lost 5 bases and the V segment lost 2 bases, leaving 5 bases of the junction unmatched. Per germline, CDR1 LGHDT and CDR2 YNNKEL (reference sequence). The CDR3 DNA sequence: TGTGCCAGCAGCCAAAACGACAGGGGAGATCAGCCCCAGCATTTT. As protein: CASSQNDRGDQPQHF.

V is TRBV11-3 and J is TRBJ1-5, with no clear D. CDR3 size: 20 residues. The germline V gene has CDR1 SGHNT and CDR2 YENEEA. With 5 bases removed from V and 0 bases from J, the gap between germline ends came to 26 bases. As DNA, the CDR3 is TGTGCCAGCAGCCCCCGACCAAAGACACCGCTCCTTTATAGCAATCAGCCCCAGCATTTT. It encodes CASSPRPKTPLLYSNQPQHF.

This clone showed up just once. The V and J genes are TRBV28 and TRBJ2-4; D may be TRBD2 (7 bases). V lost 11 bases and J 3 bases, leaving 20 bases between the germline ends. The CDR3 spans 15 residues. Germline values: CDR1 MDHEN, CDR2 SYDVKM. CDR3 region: CAPRGGARGKNIQYF. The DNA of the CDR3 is TGTGCCCCCCGAGGGGGGGCGCGGGGCAAAAACATTCAGTACTTC. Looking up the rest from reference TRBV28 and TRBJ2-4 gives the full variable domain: DVKVTQSSRYLVKRTGEKVFLECVQDMDHENMFWYRQDPGLGLRLIYFSYDVKMKEKGDIPEGYSVSREKKERFSLILESASTNQTSMYLCAPRGGARGKNIQYFGAGTRLSVL.

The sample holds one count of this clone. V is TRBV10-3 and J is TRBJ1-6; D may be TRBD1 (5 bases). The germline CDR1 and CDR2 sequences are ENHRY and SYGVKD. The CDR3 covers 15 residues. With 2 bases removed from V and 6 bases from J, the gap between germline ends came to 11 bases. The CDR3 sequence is CAISEDRLVNSPLHF. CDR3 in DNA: TGTGCCATCAGTGAGGACAGACTCGTTAATTCACCCCTCCACTTT.

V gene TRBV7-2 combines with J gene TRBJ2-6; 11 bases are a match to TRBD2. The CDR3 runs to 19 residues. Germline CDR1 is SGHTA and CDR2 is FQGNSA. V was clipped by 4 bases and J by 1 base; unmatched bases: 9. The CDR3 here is CASSSSLAGGPSGANVLTF. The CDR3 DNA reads TGTGCCAGCAGCTCAAGCTTAGCGGGAGGGCCGTCTGGGGCCAACGTCCTGACTTTC. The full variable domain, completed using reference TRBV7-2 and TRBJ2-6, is GAGVSQSPSNKVTEKGKDVELRCDPISGHTALYWYRQSLGQGLEFLIYFQGNSAPDKSGLPSDRFSAERTGGSVSTLTIQRTQQEDSAVYLCASSSSLAGGPSGANVLTFGAGSRLTVL.

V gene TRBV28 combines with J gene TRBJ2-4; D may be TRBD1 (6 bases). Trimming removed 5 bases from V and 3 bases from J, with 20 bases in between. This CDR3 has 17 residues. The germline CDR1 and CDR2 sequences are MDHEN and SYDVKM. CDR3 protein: CASSPPVSGVSKNIQYF. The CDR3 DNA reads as TGTGCCAGCAGTCCACCTGTTTCAGGGGTCAGCAAAAACATTCAGTACTTC.

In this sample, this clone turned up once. CDR3 coding DNA: TGTGCCAGCAGTGAAATGGGTAGCGGGAGAGGAACCTACGAGCAGTACTTC. It yields the protein CASSEMGSGRGTYEQYF. This chain joins TRBV2 and TRBJ2-7; 9 nucleotides agree with TRBD2. CDR3 size: 17 residues. Germline CDR1 reads SNHLY; CDR2 reads FYNNEI. V shed 2 bases, J shed 2 bases, and the junction held 10 bases outside the gene matches.

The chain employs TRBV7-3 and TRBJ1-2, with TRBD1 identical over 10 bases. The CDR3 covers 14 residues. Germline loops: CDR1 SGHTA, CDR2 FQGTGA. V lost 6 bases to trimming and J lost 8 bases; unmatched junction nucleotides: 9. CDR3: CASRPGTGAGGYTF. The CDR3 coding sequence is TGTGCCAGCAGACCCGGGACAGGGGCTGGAGGCTACACCTTC.

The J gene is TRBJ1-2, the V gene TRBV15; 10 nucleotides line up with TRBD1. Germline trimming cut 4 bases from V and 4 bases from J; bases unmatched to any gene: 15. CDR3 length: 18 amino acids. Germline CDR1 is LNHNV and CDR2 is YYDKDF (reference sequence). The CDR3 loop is CATSTTPGTGEMRYGYTF. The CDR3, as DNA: TGTGCCACCAGCACTACACCCGGGACAGGGGAAATGCGCTATGGCTACACCTTC. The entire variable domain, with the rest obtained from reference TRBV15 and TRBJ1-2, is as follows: DAMVIQNPRYQVTQFGKPVTLSCSQTLNHNVMYWYQQKSSQAPKLLFHYYDKDFNNEADTPDNFQSRRPNTSFCFLDIRSPGLGDTAMYLCATSTTPGTGEMRYGYTFGSGTRLTVV.

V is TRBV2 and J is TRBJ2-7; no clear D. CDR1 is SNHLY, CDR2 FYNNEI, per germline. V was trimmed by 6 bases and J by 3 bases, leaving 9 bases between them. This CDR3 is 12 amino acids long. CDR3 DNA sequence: TGTGCCAGCAGGGTACAAGACTACGAGCAGTACTTC. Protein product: CASRVQDYEQYF.

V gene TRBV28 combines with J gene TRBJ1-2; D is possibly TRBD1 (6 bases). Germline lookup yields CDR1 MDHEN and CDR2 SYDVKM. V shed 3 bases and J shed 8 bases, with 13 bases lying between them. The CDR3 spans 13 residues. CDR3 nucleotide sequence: TGTGCCAGCAGTTTCAGGGGAGTAGGGGGCTACACCTTC. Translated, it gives CASSFRGVGGYTF.

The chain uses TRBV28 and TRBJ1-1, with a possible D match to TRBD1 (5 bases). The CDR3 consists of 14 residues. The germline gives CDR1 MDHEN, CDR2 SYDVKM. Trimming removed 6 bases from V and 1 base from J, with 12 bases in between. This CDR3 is CASSPPTANTEAFF. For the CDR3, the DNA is TGTGCCAGCAGCCCCCCGACAGCGAACACTGAAGCTTTCTTT. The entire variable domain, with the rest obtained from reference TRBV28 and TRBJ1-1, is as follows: DVKVTQSSRYLVKRTGEKVFLECVQDMDHENMFWYRQDPGLGLRLIYFSYDVKMKEKGDIPEGYSVSREKKERFSLILESASTNQTSMYLCASSPPTANTEAFFGQGTRLTVV.

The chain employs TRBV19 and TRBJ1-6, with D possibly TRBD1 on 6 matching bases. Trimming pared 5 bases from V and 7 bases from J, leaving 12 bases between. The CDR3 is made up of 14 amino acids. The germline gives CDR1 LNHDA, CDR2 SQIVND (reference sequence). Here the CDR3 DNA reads TGTGCCAGTAGTCAGGACAGACAAAATTCACCCCTCCACTTT. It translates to CASSQDRQNSPLHF.

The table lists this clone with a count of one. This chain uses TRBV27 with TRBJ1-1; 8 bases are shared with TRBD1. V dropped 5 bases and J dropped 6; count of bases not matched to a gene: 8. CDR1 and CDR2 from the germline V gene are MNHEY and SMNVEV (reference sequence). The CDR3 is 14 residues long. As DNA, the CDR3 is TGTGCCAGCAGTCGCCTGACAGGGGAGTCTGAAGCTTTCTTT. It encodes CASSRLTGESEAFF.

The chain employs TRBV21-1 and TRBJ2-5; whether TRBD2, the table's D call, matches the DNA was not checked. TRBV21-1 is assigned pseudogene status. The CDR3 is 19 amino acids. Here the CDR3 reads CASSTRGQVPSGVQETQYF. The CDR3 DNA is TGTGCCAGCAGCACCCGCGGACAGGTCCCTAGCGGGGTCCAAGAGACCCAGTACTTC.

The CDR3 sequence: CASSQDGTSGRVWPGELFF. CDR3 nucleotide sequence: TGTGCCAGCAGCCAAGATGGGACTAGCGGGAGGGTTTGGCCCGGGGAGCTGTTTTTT. The chain couples TRBV4-2 to TRBJ2-2; 16 bases are shared with TRBD2. The V segment lost 0 bases and the J segment 6 bases; nucleotides outside the gene matches: 7. Germline lookup yields CDR1 LGHNA and CDR2 YNFKEQ. The CDR3 covers 19 residues.

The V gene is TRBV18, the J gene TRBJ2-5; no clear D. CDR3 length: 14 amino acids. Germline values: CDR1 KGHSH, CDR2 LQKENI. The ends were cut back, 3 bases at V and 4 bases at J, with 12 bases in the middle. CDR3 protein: CASSPPRTPETQYF. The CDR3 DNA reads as TGTGCCAGCTCACCTCCGCGCACTCCAGAGACCCAGTACTTC.

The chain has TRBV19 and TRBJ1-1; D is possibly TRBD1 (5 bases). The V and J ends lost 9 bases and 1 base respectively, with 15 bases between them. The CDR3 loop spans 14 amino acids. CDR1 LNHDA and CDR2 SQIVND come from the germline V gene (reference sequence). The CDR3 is CASDPQGRNTEAFF. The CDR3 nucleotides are TGTGCCAGCGACCCCCAGGGTAGGAACACTGAAGCTTTCTTT.

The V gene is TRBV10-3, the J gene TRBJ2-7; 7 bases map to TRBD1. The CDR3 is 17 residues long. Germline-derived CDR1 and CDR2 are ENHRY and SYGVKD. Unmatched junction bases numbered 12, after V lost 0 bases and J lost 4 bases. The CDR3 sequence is CAISESVGQRVTYEQYF. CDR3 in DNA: TGTGCCATCAGTGAGTCCGTGGGACAGCGCGTTACTTACGAGCAGTACTTC.

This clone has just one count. CDR3 DNA: TGTGCCAGCAGTTCCCTAGCGGGAGGTACTAATGAGCAGTTCTTC. Amino acid sequence: CASSSLAGGTNEQFF. This rearrangement joins TRBV28 to TRBJ2-1, with TRBD2 identical over 11 bases. Germline lookup yields CDR1 MDHEN and CDR2 SYDVKM. The CDR3 spans 15 residues. V trimming: 4 bases; J trimming: 7 bases; junction bases outside the gene matches: 6.

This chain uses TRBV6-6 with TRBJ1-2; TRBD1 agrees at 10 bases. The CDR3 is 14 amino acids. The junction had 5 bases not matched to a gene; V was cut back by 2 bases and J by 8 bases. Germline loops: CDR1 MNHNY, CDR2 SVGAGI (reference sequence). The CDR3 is CASSYGTGAGGYTF. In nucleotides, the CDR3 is TGTGCCAGCAGTTACGGGACAGGGGCCGGAGGCTACACCTTC.

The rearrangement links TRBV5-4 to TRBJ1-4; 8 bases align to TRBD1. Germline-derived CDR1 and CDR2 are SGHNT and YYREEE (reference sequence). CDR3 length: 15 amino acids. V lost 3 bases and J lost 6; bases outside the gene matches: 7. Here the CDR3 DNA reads TGTGCCAGCAGCTCGAAGACAGGGGCTGATGAAAAACTGTTTTTT. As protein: CASSSKTGADEKLFF.